The sample holds a few counts of the clone carrying this T cell receptor (beta chain). Its antigen is not known. TCRdb called the 5' RACE reads again in MiXCR, with one record for every CDR3 protein. The sample includes about 450,000 distinct CDR3 sequences, approximately 17% seen only once; the top ten take around 12%. Donors uniformly comprised healthy Caucasians. The V and J ends lost 0 bases and 6 bases respectively, with 13 bases between them. The germline gives CDR1 SGHTA, CDR2 FQGNSA. The CDR3 length is 15 residues. The data were obtained in a study of identical twins. Study observations and caveats: Models underpredicted monozygotic twin sharing of out-of-frame TCR alpha. The authors drew conclusions from cross-sectional statistical analysis rather than following the same donors. Analyses of zero insertions could be partly confounded by invariant MAIT and iNKT cells.

The sequence was collected from a man between 45 and 60 years old in good health. The chain uses TRBV7-2 and TRBJ2-3, with D possibly being TRBD1 (6 bases). Source material: naive T cells sorted from blood. Here the CDR3 reads CASSLAWGRWDTQYF. The CDR3 region has the DNA TGTGCCAGCAGCTTAGCCTGGGGGCGGTGGGATACGCAGTATTTT.